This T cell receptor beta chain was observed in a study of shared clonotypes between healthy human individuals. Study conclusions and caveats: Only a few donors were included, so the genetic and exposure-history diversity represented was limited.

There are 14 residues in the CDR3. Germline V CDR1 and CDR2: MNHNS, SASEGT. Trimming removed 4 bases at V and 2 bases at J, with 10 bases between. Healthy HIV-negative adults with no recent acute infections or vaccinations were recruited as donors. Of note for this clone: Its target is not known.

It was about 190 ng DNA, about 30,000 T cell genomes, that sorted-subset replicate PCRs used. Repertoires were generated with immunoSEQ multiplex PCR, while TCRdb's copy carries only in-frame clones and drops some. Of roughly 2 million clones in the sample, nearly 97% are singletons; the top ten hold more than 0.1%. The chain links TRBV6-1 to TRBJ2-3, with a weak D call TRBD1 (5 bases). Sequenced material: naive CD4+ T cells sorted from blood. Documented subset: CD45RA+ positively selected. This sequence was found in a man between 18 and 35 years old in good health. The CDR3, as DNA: TGTGCCAGCAGTGTCCCGGACAACACAGATACGCAGTATTTT. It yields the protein CASSVPDNTDTQYF.